Shown below are 27 T cell receptor beta chains from a single sample sequenced in a study of T cell clonality in common variable immunodeficiency. The repertoire was sequenced with immunoSEQ multiplex PCR; TCRdb's copy has only in-frame clones and lacks some. This sample comprises about 35,000 clones, none seen once only. The sample taken for sequencing was peripheral blood mononuclear cells. Source of these receptors: a person aged 18 to 75 in good health.

This clone was observed many times. The read falls 3 residues short of the CDR3 end, and the missing part is taken from the germline J gene. The chain employs TRBV4-1 and TRBJ2-5, with D possibly matching TRBD1 (6 bases). Germline CDR1 reads MGHRA; CDR2 reads YSYEKL. V was cut by 4 bases and J by 1 base, with 19 bases left in between. This CDR3 is built from 17 residues. The part of the CDR3 DNA that was read is TGCGCCAGCAGCCCCGTAGGGGGAGACCGCTTCCAAGAGACC. Encoded protein: CASSPVGGDRFQET. The entire CDR3 is CASSPVGGDRFQETQYF.

This clone was counted at least ten times. The CDR3: CASSSTGQIYGYTF. The sequenced part of the CDR3 DNA is TGTGCCAGCAGTTCTACCGGACAGATCTATGGC. The rearrangement links TRBV28 to TRBJ1-2; perhaps TRBD1 as D (6 bases). The read halts 3 residues ahead of the CDR3 end, with the missing end drawn from the germline J gene. Germline V gene sequence: CDR1 MDHEN, CDR2 SYDVKM. With 4 bases removed from V and 4 bases from J, the gap between germline ends came to 13 bases. There are 14 residues in the CDR3.

This clone was detected many times. The CDR3 end is not reached by the read, which stops 3 residues before it; the germline J gene fills it in. The chain is built from TRBV6-2 or TRBV6-3 and TRBJ1-5; 8 positions match TRBD1. Losses at the gene ends were 6 bases for V and 4 bases for J; bases not matched to a gene: 11. The germline V gene has CDR1 MNHEY and CDR2 SVGEGT. The CDR3 spans 16 residues. The CDR3 bases that were read are TGTGCCAGCAGACGCACGGGACAGGATTTAAATCAGCCC. This translates into CASRRTGQDLNQP. The CDR3 as a whole reads CASRRTGQDLNQPQHF.

This clone appeared many times. The CDR3 extends 3 residues past the end of the read, so its final part is completed from the germline J gene. The sample carries other DNA sequences with the same CDR3. V and J are TRBV5-6 and TRBJ1-2; D unresolved. Per germline, CDR1 SGHDT and CDR2 YYEEEE. The V gene lost 3 bases and the J gene lost 5 bases, with 8 bases spanning the gap. The length of the CDR3 is 12 residues. The CDR3 bases that were read are TGTGCCAGCAGCTCGGAGCGGTATGGC. Translating gives CASSSERYG. The full CDR3 is CASSSERYGYTF. Combining the CDR3 with reference TRBV5-6 and TRBJ1-2 gives the whole variable domain DAGVTQSPTHLIKTRGQQVTLRCSPKSGHDTVSWYQQALGQGPQFIFQYYEEEERQRGNFPDRFSGHQFPNYSSELNVNALLLGDSALYLCASSSERYGYTFGSGTRLTVV.

This clone was counted at least ten times. The read ends 3 residues early relative to the CDR3; the germline J gene fills the gap. The chain couples TRBV15 to TRBJ2-2; D gene uncertain. The germline V gene has CDR1 LNHNV and CDR2 YYDKDF (reference sequence). The CDR3 has 12 amino acids. Deletions cut 1 base from V and 7 bases from J, with 4 bases between. The DNA read from the CDR3 is TGTGCCACCAGCAGAGCCCGCGGGGAG. Amino acids: CATSRARGE. The CDR3, in full, reads CATSRARGELFF.

This clone was picked up many times. The read terminates 3 residues before the CDR3 end, so the remaining end is supplied by the germline J gene. This chain connects TRBV7-6 to TRBJ2-3; 8 bases are shared with TRBD2. V lost 1 base, J lost 1 base, and 4 bases stayed unmatched. The germline V gene encodes CDR1 SGHVS and CDR2 FNYEAQ. This CDR3 is 16 amino acids long. CDR3 sequence reads: CASSLGAGAGTDTQYF. Partial CDR3 DNA: TGTGCCAGCAGCTTAGGAGCGGGAGCAGGCACAGATACG.

In this sample, this clone turned up many times. Read coverage stops 3 residues before the CDR3 terminus; the germline J gene supplies the remainder. The chain links TRBV7-9 to TRBJ2-3, with a possible D match to TRBD2 (6 bases). CDR1 is SEHNR, CDR2 FQNEAQ, per germline (reference sequence). Trimming removed 4 bases at V and 6 bases at J, with 14 bases between. The length of the CDR3 is 14 residues. CDR3 in amino acids: CASSYRGGVDTQYF. CDR3 bases read: TGTGCCAGCAGCTACCGGGGCGGGGTGGATACG.

This clone appeared many times. The read ends 3 residues early relative to the CDR3; the germline J gene fills the gap. The rearrangement uses TRBV5-6 and TRBJ1-1, with 7 positions matching TRBD1. Germline values: CDR1 SGHDT, CDR2 YYEEEE. CDR3 length: 14 residues. J lost 4 bases, V lost 4 bases, and 7 bases had no gene match. The sequenced CDR3 bases are TGTGCCAGCAGCCGAAACAGGGGAGCCACTGAA. Translating it yields CASSRNRGATE. The whole CDR3 sequence is CASSRNRGATEAFF.

The sample holds many counts of this clone. The CDR3 DNA, read in part, is TGTGCCAGCTCACCACCGGCGGGAAGGTCGTACGAG. It encodes CASSPPAGRSYE. The complete CDR3 protein is CASSPPAGRSYEQYF. This rearrangement joins TRBV18 to TRBJ2-7; D is possibly TRBD2 (6 bases). Read sequence stops 3 residues before the CDR3 end, and the germline J gene provides the missing end. CDR1 is KGHSH and CDR2 is LQKENI in the germline V gene. The ends were cut back, 0 bases at V and 4 bases at J, with 13 bases in the middle. This CDR3 has 15 residues.

This clone was picked up many times. The sequence runs out 3 residues before the end of the CDR3; the remainder is reconstructed from the germline J gene. The chain employs TRBV29-1 and TRBJ2-1; 12 bases map to TRBD2. The germline V gene has CDR1 SQVTM and CDR2 ANQGSEA. V was pared by 2 bases and J by 3 bases, with 11 bases of the junction left unmatched. The CDR3 consists of 18 residues. The CDR3 bases that were read are TGCAGCGTTGAATCCGGACTAGCGGGATGGGCAGACTACAATGAG. Its protein product is CSVESGLAGWADYNE. The entire CDR3 is CSVESGLAGWADYNEQFF.

The table lists this clone with many counts. The CDR3 is cut off 3 residues early in the read; its end comes from the germline J gene. The chain links TRBV19 to TRBJ1-2, with a tentative D call TRBD1 (5 bases). CDR3 length: 15 residues. Germline CDR1 reads LNHDA; CDR2 reads SQIVND (reference sequence). V shed 3 bases and J shed 2 bases, with 13 bases lying between them. CDR3 bases read: TGTGCCAGTAGTATTGGTGGGGGACTGAACTATGGC. Translation: CASSIGGGLNYG. The whole CDR3 reads CASSIGGGLNYGYTF.

This clone was detected many times. The read halts 3 residues ahead of the CDR3 end, with the missing end drawn from the germline J gene. The gene calls are TRBV30 and TRBJ2-7; the match to TRBD1 covers 9 bases. J lost 4 bases, V lost 2 bases, and 9 bases had no gene match. From germline, CDR1 is GTSNPN and CDR2 SVGIG (reference sequence). This CDR3 contains 15 residues. CDR3 sequence reads: CAWSRAGQGRYEQYF. The sequenced part of the CDR3 DNA is TGTGCCTGGAGTAGGGCGGGACAGGGCCGGTACGAG.

This clone was counted many times. The read ends 3 residues before the CDR3 terminus; that terminus is restored from the germline J gene. The V gene is TRBV11-2, the J gene TRBJ2-1; TRBD2 agrees at 9 bases. Germline trimming cut 0 bases from V and 9 bases from J; bases unmatched to any gene: 0. Germline V gene sequence: CDR1 SGHAT, CDR2 FQNNGV. This CDR3 is 13 amino acids long. The covered CDR3 bases are TGTGCCAGCAGCTTAGAGACTAGCGGTGAG. Its protein product is CASSLETSGE. The complete CDR3 protein is CASSLETSGEQFF.

This clone has ten or more counts. The read comes to an end 3 residues before the CDR3 does, leaving the germline J gene to fill in the end. The chain carries TRBV7-8 and TRBJ2-5; 12 positions match TRBD2. CDR1 and CDR2 from the germline V gene are SGHVS and FQNEAQ. Trimming removed 1 base from V and 5 bases from J; junction bases left unmatched: 11. The CDR3 has 18 amino acids. The CDR3 loop reads CASSLVTTSGRSYETQYF. Incomplete CDR3 DNA: TGTGCCAGCAGCTTAGTTACAACTAGCGGGAGGAGTTATGAGACC.

This clone was detected many times. The CDR3 bases that were read are TGTGCCAGCAGCTTAGGGATTTCGGGTTATGGC. Amino acid sequence: CASSLGISGYG. The complete CDR3 reads CASSLGISGYGYTF. The chain employs TRBV7-9 and TRBJ1-2; D ambiguous. Read sequence stops 3 residues before the CDR3 end, and the germline J gene provides the missing end. CDR1 is SEHNR, CDR2 FQNEAQ, per germline (reference sequence). Trimming took 1 base from V and 5 from J, leaving 11 bases between them. The CDR3 sequence is 14 residues long.

This clone has a count of ten or more. The read stops 3 residues short of the end of the CDR3; the missing end is completed from the germline J gene. J is TRBJ1-2 and V is TRBV20-1; 7 bases match TRBD1. CDR3 size: 11 residues. Germline trimming cut 6 bases from V and 6 bases from J; bases unmatched to any gene: 4. The V gene's germline CDR1 is DFQATT and CDR2 SNEGSKA (reference sequence). CDR3 bases read: TGCAGTGCCCCTGACAGGGATGGC. Protein: CSAPDRDG. The whole CDR3 protein reads CSAPDRDGYTF.

This clone was counted ten times or more. With the read ending 3 residues before the CDR3 end, the germline J gene is used to fill in that end. The V call is TRBV7-2, the J call TRBJ1-1; D uncertain. V shed 6 bases and J shed 3 bases, with 11 bases lying between them. In germline, CDR1 is SGHTA, CDR2 FQGNSA. This CDR3 comprises 13 residues. CDR3 DNA (partial): TGTGCCAGCAGTACCAACAGTTACACTGAA. This encodes CASSTNSYTE. The entire CDR3 reads CASSTNSYTEAFF.

This clone was seen a few times. The germline gene is not matched at one end of the junction; a read error may be the cause. The read halts 3 residues ahead of the CDR3 end, with the missing end drawn from the germline J gene. Other DNA sequences within the sample encode an identical CDR3. V and J are TRBV18 and TRBJ1-1, with D perhaps matching TRBD1 (5 bases). The CDR3 is 15 amino acids. Germline V CDR1 and CDR2: KGHSH, LQKENI. The CDR3 bases that were read are TGCGCCAGCTCACCACTACAGGCTGAGAACACTGAA. This translates into CASSPLQAENTE. The CDR3 in full is CASSPLQAENTEAFF.

The table lists this clone with many counts. The read ends 3 residues before the CDR3 terminus; that terminus is restored from the germline J gene. V and J are TRBV12-3 or TRBV12-4 and TRBJ1-4; D is possibly TRBD1 (6 bases). The V gene lost 0 bases and the J gene lost 2 bases, with 10 bases spanning the gap. This CDR3 contains 16 residues. The CDR3: CASSLALGATNEKLFF. The CDR3 DNA, read in part, is TGTGCCAGCAGTTTAGCGCTGGGGGCTACTAATGAAAAA.

This clone has a count of ten or more. The CDR3 extends 3 residues past the end of the read, so its final part is completed from the germline J gene. V is TRBV20-1 and J is TRBJ2-7; 13 bases are shared with TRBD2. Germline values: CDR1 DFQATT, CDR2 SNEGSKA (reference sequence). The CDR3 contains 16 residues. With 0 bases clipped from V and 0 bases from J, the junction kept 2 bases outside the gene matches. CDR3 region: CSAREGLAGSSYEQYF. The covered CDR3 bases are TGCAGTGCTAGAGAGGGACTAGCGGGGAGCTCCTACGAG.

The table lists this clone with many counts. The read terminates 3 residues ahead of where the CDR3 ends, so the germline J gene completes it. The chain carries TRBV27 and TRBJ2-1; tentatively, D is TRBD2 (6 bases). The V and J ends lost 2 bases and 7 bases respectively, with 15 bases between them. The CDR3 sequence is 15 residues long. Germline V gene sequence: CDR1 MNHEY, CDR2 SMNVEV (reference sequence). The sequenced part of the CDR3 DNA is TGTGCCAGCAGTTTAGGGGTGTGGGGGGAGAATGAG. Translation gives CASSLGVWGENE. The entire CDR3 reads CASSLGVWGENEQFF.

This clone came up many times. The read halts 3 residues ahead of the CDR3 end, with the missing end drawn from the germline J gene. This chain joins TRBV20-1 and TRBJ2-1; 9 bases match TRBD2. The V segment lost 2 bases and the J segment 6 bases; nucleotides outside the gene matches: 5. The length of the CDR3 is 14 residues. Germline lookup yields CDR1 DFQATT and CDR2 SNEGSKA (reference sequence). Here the CDR3 reads CSARPGLAINEQFF. The covered CDR3 bases are TGCAGTGCTAGACCGGGACTAGCAATCAATGAG.

Many counts were recorded for this clone. The missing CDR3 end, 3 residues past where the read stops, is filled in from the germline J gene. The rearrangement links TRBV5-1 to TRBJ2-1; TRBD1 matches at 11 bases. J gave up 7 bases and V 0 bases, and 3 bases lay outside the gene matches. This CDR3 spans 15 amino acids. The germline CDR1 and CDR2 sequences are SGHRS and YFSETQ. The CDR3 sequence: CASSLGGQGVNEQFF. The CDR3 bases that were read are TGCGCCAGCAGCTTGGGGGGACAGGGGGTTAATGAG.

This clone was observed many times. The read stops 3 residues short of the end of the CDR3; the missing end is completed from the germline J gene. V is TRBV7-2 and J is TRBJ2-5; tentatively, D is TRBD2 (5 bases). This CDR3 comprises 13 residues. Trimming pared 5 bases from V and 5 bases from J, leaving 12 bases between. Germline loops: CDR1 SGHTA, CDR2 FQGNSA. The CDR3 loop reads CASSPGVAETQYF. Partial CDR3 DNA: TGTGCCAGCAGCCCCGGGGTTGCGGAGACC.

Ten or more counts support this clone. CDR3 DNA, as far as it was read: TGTGCCTGGACCCGGGACTACTCCTACGAG. Translated: CAWTRDYSYE. The CDR3, in full, reads CAWTRDYSYEQYF. The V call is TRBV30, the J call TRBJ2-7; 7 positions match TRBD2. The CDR3 goes on 3 residues after the read ends, and that part is filled in from the germline J gene. In germline, CDR1 is GTSNPN, CDR2 SVGIG (reference sequence). The J segment lost 0 bases and the V segment lost 4 bases, leaving 3 bases of the junction unmatched. CDR3 length: 13 amino acids.

This clone was observed a handful of times. From the germline J gene comes the end of the CDR3, since the read stops 3 residues before it. The chain uses TRBV7-8 and TRBJ1-4; 7 bases are a match to TRBD1. This CDR3 has 14 residues. V dropped 5 bases and J dropped 8; count of bases not matched to a gene: 8. Germline V gene lookup returns CDR1 SGHVS and CDR2 FQNEAQ. The CDR3 bases that were read are TGTGCCAGCAGCCCTAGACAGGGACGGGAAAAA. Amino acids: CASSPRQGREK. The full CDR3 is CASSPRQGREKLFF.

At least ten counts were recorded for this clone. The sequence runs out 3 residues before the end of the CDR3; the remainder is reconstructed from the germline J gene. The genes are TRBV5-1 and TRBJ2-1, with D hard to call. The CDR3 length is 11 residues. Trimming left V 4 bases short and J 9 bases short, with 8 bases between. Germline V CDR1 and CDR2: SGHRS, YFSETQ. The DNA read from the CDR3 is TGCGCCAGCAGCATAGGCGGTGAG. Amino acids: CASSIGGE. The entire CDR3 reads CASSIGGEQFF.